The clone carrying this T cell receptor beta chain was detected ten times or more. Its specificity is unknown. This entry is derived from a study of Graves' ophthalmopathy and Graves' hyperthyroidism. Study at large: Before any treatment, peripheral blood was taken at the initial diagnosis.

Excluded were patients with other autoimmune diseases, uncontrolled infections, pregnancy or lactation. Whole-study results and caveats: In blood appeared most of the expanded thyroid clonotypes whose frequency exceeded 0.001.

Transcripts of RNA were the source for amplifying TCR beta CDR3 regions. The first round was an RT-PCR with HTBI primers, and the second round was a multiplex PCR. TCRdb itself ran the multiplex PCR reads through MiXCR, one entry per CDR3 protein. The sample records 400,000 to 450,000 distinct CDR3 sequences, 20% to 25% being singletons. V lost 1 base and J 3 bases, leaving 13 bases between the germline ends. CDR3 size: 15 residues. Germline CDR1 SEHNR, CDR2 FQNEAQ (reference sequence). The sequence derives from a woman between 18 and 30 years old with stable Graves' hyperthyroidism. Material: peripheral blood. The rearrangement uses TRBV7-9 and TRBJ2-7, with TRBD2 as a possible D gene (6 bases). The DNA of the CDR3 is TGTGCCAGCAGCTTAGAGGAGGGAGCCTTCTACGAGCAGTACTTC. The encoded protein is CASSLEEGAFYEQYF. The full variable domain, with the rest looked up from reference TRBV7-9 and TRBJ2-7, is DTGVSQNPRHKITKRGQNVTFRCDPISEHNRLYWYRQTLGQGPEFLTYFQNEAQLEKSRLLSDRFSAERPKGSFSTLEIQRTEQGDSAMYLCASSLEEGAFYEQYFGPGTRLTVT.